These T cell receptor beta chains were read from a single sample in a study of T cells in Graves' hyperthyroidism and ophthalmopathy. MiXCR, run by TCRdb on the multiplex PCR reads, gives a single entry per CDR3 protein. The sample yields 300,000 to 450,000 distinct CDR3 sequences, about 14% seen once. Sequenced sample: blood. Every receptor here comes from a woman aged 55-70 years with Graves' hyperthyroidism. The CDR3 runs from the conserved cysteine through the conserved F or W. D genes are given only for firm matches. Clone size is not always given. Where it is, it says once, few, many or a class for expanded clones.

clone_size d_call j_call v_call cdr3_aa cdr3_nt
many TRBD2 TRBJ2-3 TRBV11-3 CASSQITGTSESTDTQYF TGTGCCAGCAGCCAAATTACCGGGACTAGCGAAAGCACAGATACGCAGTATTTT
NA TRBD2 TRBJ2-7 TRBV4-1 CASSQTGLVDEQYF TGCGCCAGCAGCCAAACGGGACTAGTTGACGAGCAGTACTTC
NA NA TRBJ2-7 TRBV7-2 CASSLWGRTYEQYF TGTGCCAGCAGCTTATGGGGACGGACCTACGAGCAGTACTTC
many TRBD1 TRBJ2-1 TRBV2 CASSQQGEGNEQFF TGTGCCAGCAGTCAACAGGGGGAAGGCAATGAGCAGTTCTTC
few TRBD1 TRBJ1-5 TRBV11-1 CASSFRDRENQPQHF TGTGCCAGCAGCTTCCGGGACAGGGAGAATCAGCCCCAGCATTTT
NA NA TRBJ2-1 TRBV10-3 CAIRAPGRGQFF TGTGCCATCCGCGCCCCCGGGCGGGGGCAGTTCTTC
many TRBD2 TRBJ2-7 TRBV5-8 CASSSQRGDYEQYF TGTGCCAGCAGCTCTCAGCGGGGGGACTACGAGCAGTACTTC
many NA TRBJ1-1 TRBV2 CASSFRVGTEAFF TGTGCCAGCAGTTTCAGGGTTGGCACTGAAGCTTTCTTT
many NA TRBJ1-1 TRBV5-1 CASSSFGQGSNTEAFF TGCGCCAGCAGCTCCTTCGGGCAGGGTTCGAACACTGAAGCTTTCTTT
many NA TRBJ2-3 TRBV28 CASRPPTVTDTQYF TGTGCCAGCAGACCTCCGACAGTGACAGATACGCAGTATTTT
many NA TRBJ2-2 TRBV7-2 CASSLEGSGNTGELFF TGTGCCAGCAGCTTAGAGGGGTCGGGCAACACCGGGGAGCTGTTTTTT
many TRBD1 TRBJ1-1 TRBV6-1 CASTTSRGRAEAFF TGTGCCAGCACTACAAGCAGGGGGAGGGCTGAAGCTTTCTTT
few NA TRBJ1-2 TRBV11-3 CASSANRDGYTF TGTGCCAGCAGCGCCAACAGGGATGGCTACACCTTC
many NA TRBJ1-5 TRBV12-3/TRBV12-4 CASSLVRNSNQPQHF TGTGCCAGCAGTTTAGTTCGAAATAGCAATCAGCCCCAGCATTTT
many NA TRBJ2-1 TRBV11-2 CASSVHNEQFF TGTGCCAGCAGCGTCCACAATGAGCAGTTCTTC
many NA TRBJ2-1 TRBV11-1 CASSLGLGGYNEQFF TGTGCCAGCAGCTTAGGTTTAGGCGGATACAATGAGCAGTTCTTC
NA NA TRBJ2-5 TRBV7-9 CASSIRDSRRETQYF TGTGCCAGCAGCATAAGGGACTCCAGGAGAGAGACCCAGTACTTC
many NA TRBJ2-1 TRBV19 CASSGTTQSYNEQFF TGTGCCAGTAGCGGGACCACCCAATCCTACAATGAGCAGTTCTTC
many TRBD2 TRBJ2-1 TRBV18 CASSPTGTSGRAEQFF TGTGCCAGCTCACCAACCGGGACTAGCGGGAGGGCCGAGCAGTTCTTC
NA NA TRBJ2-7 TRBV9 CASSPRGSLSYERYF TGTGCCAGCAGCCCCCGAGGTTCCTTAAGCTACGAGCGGTACTTC
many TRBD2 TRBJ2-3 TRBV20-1 CSARVPSGRGGGQGTDTQYF TGCAGTGCTAGAGTTCCTAGCGGGAGAGGAGGGGGGCAGGGCACAGATACGCAGTATTTT
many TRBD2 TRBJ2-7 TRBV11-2 CASSSIAGGAYEQYF TGTGCCAGCAGCTCCATAGCGGGAGGGGCCTACGAGCAGTACTTC
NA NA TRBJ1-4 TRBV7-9 CASSLGAGTAGNEKLFF TGTGCCAGCAGCTTAGGAGCAGGGACGGCGGGAAATGAAAAACTGTTTTTT
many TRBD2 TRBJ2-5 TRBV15 CATSRPSGRGQETQYF TGTGCCACCAGCAGACCTAGCGGGAGAGGACAAGAGACCCAGTACTTC
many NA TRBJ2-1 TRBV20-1 CSAPDYNNEQFF TGCAGTGCTCCGGACTATAACAATGAGCAGTTCTTC
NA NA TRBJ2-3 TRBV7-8 CASSLPPITDTQYF TGTGCCAGCAGCCTCCCACCCATCACAGATACGCAGTATTTT
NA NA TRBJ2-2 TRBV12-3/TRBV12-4 CASTAGGELFF TGTGCCAGCACCGCAGGCGGGGAGCTGTTTTTT
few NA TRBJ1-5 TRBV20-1 CSATYRVGGNQPQHF TGCAGTGCTACCTACAGGGTGGGAGGCAATCAGCCCCAGCATTTT
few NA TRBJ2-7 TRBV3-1 CASSSGDPLETGTEMGQYF TGTGCCAGCTCATCGGGGGACCCCTTAGAGACCGGGACGGAAATGGGGCAGTACTTC